One sample yielded the 18 T cell receptor beta chains listed below, sequenced in a study of PD-L1 blockade in urothelial cancer. The table came from immunoSEQ multiplex PCR; TCRdb's copy has only in-frame clones and leaves some out. The sample contains about 100,000 clones, around 85% of which appear only once. The sample in question was PBMCs, obtained around atezolizumab (anti-PD-L1) treatment. The receptors shown here come from a man aged 50-60 years with urothelial cancer.

The genes are TRBV5-1 and TRBJ2-3; 11 nucleotides align to TRBD2. The V segment lost 4 bases and the J segment 5 bases; nucleotides outside the gene matches: 6. CDR1 SGHRS and CDR2 YFSETQ come from the germline V gene. The CDR3 loop spans 15 amino acids. CDR3 sequence reads: CASSLSGRAGDTQYF. In nucleotides, the CDR3 is TGCGCCAGCAGCCTTAGCGGGAGGGCCGGAGATACGCAGTATTTT.

The rearrangement uses TRBV5-1 and TRBJ2-7; TRBD2 agrees at 10 bases. V was clipped by 3 bases and J by 6 bases; unmatched bases: 12. The CDR3 runs to 16 residues. The germline CDR1 and CDR2 sequences are SGHRS and YFSETQ. DNA of the CDR3: TGCGCCAGCAGCTCCCAAATACTAGCGGGATCGCGCGAGCAGTACTTC. It yields the protein CASSSQILAGSREQYF.

This clone was picked up a small number of times. The chain joins TRBV11-3 to TRBJ1-3, with a weak D call TRBD1 (5 bases). The V gene's germline CDR1 is SGHNT and CDR2 YENEEA. The CDR3 extends over 15 amino acids. Trimming took 4 bases from V and 4 from J, leaving 14 bases between them. Written as DNA, the CDR3 is TGTGCCAGCAGCTCCGGGGGGGGATACGGAAACACCATATATTTT. This codes for CASSSGGGYGNTIYF.

V is TRBV25-1 and J is TRBJ1-1; D possibly corresponds to TRBD1 (6 bases). The CDR3 is 12 residues long. The V gene lost 5 bases and the J gene lost 10 bases, with 14 bases spanning the gap. The germline V gene has CDR1 MGHDK and CDR2 SYGVNS. CDR3 DNA sequence: TGTGCCAGCAGTCCCGGGGACACTCGAGCTTTCTTT. Residues: CASSPGDTRAFF.

V is TRBV5-1 and J is TRBJ1-3; TRBD1 is a possible D gene (6 bases). Between the trimmed V and J ends, which lost 5 bases and 0 bases, there was a span of 12 bases. Germline V gives CDR1 SGHRS, CDR2 YFSETQ. CDR3 size: 15 residues. CDR3 loop: CASRTGAISGNTIYF. In DNA, the CDR3 is TGCGCCAGCAGGACAGGTGCCATCTCTGGAAACACCATATATTTT.

V is TRBV6-6 and J is TRBJ2-7; maybe TRBD1 (6 bases). The CDR3 is 12 residues long. CDR1 and CDR2 from the germline V gene are MNHNY and SVGAGI (reference sequence). Trimming took 5 bases from V and 4 from J, leaving 9 bases between them. The DNA for the CDR3 is TGTGCCAGCAGTCCACAGGGTTACGAGCAGTACTTC. Its protein product is CASSPQGYEQYF.

V usage is TRBV28 and J usage is TRBJ1-2, with D perhaps matching TRBD1 (6 bases). The CDR3 is 15 residues long. CDR1 and CDR2 from the germline V gene are MDHEN and SYDVKM. V dropped 3 bases and J dropped 3 bases, with 14 bases sitting between them. CDR3 sequence (DNA): TGTGCCAGCAGTTTCCCGGACAGAGATGACTATGGCTACACCTTC. This encodes CASSFPDRDDYGYTF.

The chain's CDR3 is CASSYNRGEQYF. The DNA for the CDR3 is TGTGCCAGCAGCTATAATCGGGGGGAGCAGTACTTC. The V gene is TRBV9, the J gene TRBJ2-7; D is possibly TRBD2 (6 bases). The germline V gene encodes CDR1 SGDLS and CDR2 YYNGEE. The CDR3 is 12 residues long. The V end was cut by 4 bases, the J end by 7 bases, with 12 bases between.

The chain has TRBV21-1 and TRBJ2-7; the DNA was not used to check the table's D call, TRBD2. TRBV21-1 is a pseudogene locus. The CDR3 runs 16 residues. The CDR3 region has the DNA TGTGCCAGCAGCAAACCCCGGGTGAGCGGGAGGTACGAGCAGTACTTC. Residues: CASSKPRVSGRYEQYF.

The chain uses TRBV28 and TRBJ1-1, with TRBD1 matching over 8 bases. Germline values: CDR1 MDHEN, CDR2 SYDVKM. The CDR3 consists of 15 residues. Trimming removed 5 bases from V and 1 base from J; junction bases left unmatched: 6. The CDR3 is CASSPQGAGNTEAFF. The CDR3 DNA reads TGTGCCAGCAGTCCCCAGGGGGCAGGGAACACTGAAGCTTTCTTT.

This clone was seen a handful of times. The chain combines TRBV2 with TRBJ1-2, with D possibly being TRBD1 (5 bases). The CDR3 extends over 15 amino acids. Germline V gives CDR1 SNHLY, CDR2 FYNNEI. Trimming removed 1 base from V and 7 bases from J, with 16 bases in between. Written as DNA, the CDR3 is TGTGCCAGCAGTGAAGTGGAAGGGTGGGGCATTGGCTACACCTTC. It specifies CASSEVEGWGIGYTF.

The rearrangement uses TRBV7-9 and TRBJ2-7; TRBD1 matches at 8 bases. CDR1 SEHNR and CDR2 FQNEAQ come from the germline V gene (reference sequence). This CDR3 comprises 13 residues. Germline trimming cut 9 bases from V and 6 bases from J; bases unmatched to any gene: 10. CDR3 in DNA: TGTGCCAGGGGACAGGCTAATTACGGCGAGCAGTACTTC. The encoded protein is CARGQANYGEQYF. Based on the CDR3 plus reference TRBV7-9 and TRBJ2-7, the full variable domain is DTGVSQNPRHKITKRGQNVTFRCDPISEHNRLYWYRQTLGQGPEFLTYFQNEAQLEKSRLLSDRFSAERPKGSFSTLEIQRTEQGDSAMYLCARGQANYGEQYFGPGTRLTVT.

This clone was detected only once. The gene calls are TRBV19 and TRBJ1-5; D gene unclear. Trimming left V 6 bases short and J 0 bases short, with 12 bases between. CDR3 size: 15 residues. Germline V gives CDR1 LNHDA, CDR2 SQIVND (reference sequence). DNA of the CDR3: TGTGCCAGTAGGGGCGGGCAGGATAGCAATCAGCCCCAGCATTTT. It yields the protein CASRGGQDSNQPQHF.

The chain couples TRBV7-2 to TRBJ2-3, with 14 bases matching TRBD2. The ends lost 1 base at V and 11 bases at J; junction bases unmatched: 5. The CDR3 covers 15 residues. Germline V lookup: CDR1 SGHTA, CDR2 FQGNSA. The CDR3 here is CASSLEGTSGRGQYF. The CDR3 nucleotides are TGTGCCAGCAGCTTAGAAGGGACTAGCGGGAGAGGGCAGTATTTT.

The J gene is TRBJ2-7, the V gene TRBV6-5, with a possible D match to TRBD2 (6 bases). The CDR3 is 13 residues long. Germline lookup yields CDR1 MNHEY and CDR2 SVGAGI. Trimming took off 6 bases at V and 5 bases at J, with 14 bases between the two ends. CDR3 in amino acids: CASSLGSLDEQYF. The CDR3 DNA reads as TGTGCCAGCAGCCTCGGGAGTCTCGACGAGCAGTACTTC.

The J gene is TRBJ1-5, the V gene TRBV18, with 12 positions matching TRBD1. With 0 bases clipped from V and 7 bases from J, the junction kept 4 bases outside the gene matches. This CDR3 comprises 16 residues. Germline V CDR1 and CDR2: KGHSH, LQKENI. The CDR3 sequence is CASSPPGQGARQPQHF. CDR3 nucleotides: TGTGCCAGCTCACCACCGGGACAGGGGGCTCGACAGCCCCAGCATTTT.

This clone appeared a single time. V and J are TRBV4-2 and TRBJ1-1; D is unresolved. There are 15 residues in the CDR3. The ends were cut back, 1 base at V and 1 base at J, with 10 bases in the middle. In germline, CDR1 is LGHNA, CDR2 YNFKEQ. CDR3 amino acids: CASSQGLRGNTEAFF. In DNA form, the CDR3 reads TGTGCCAGCAGCCAAGGTCTTCGGGGGAACACTGAAGCTTTCTTT.

The chain combines TRBV10-2 with TRBJ1-2; 8 bases align to TRBD1. The CDR3 has 12 residues. Germline V lookup: CDR1 WSHSY, CDR2 SAAADI. V was clipped by 6 bases and J by 3 bases; unmatched bases: 0. The CDR3 spells CASRQGDYGYTF. Written as DNA, the CDR3 is TGCGCCAGCAGACAGGGGGACTATGGCTACACCTTC.